This T cell receptor (beta chain) stems from a study of blood T cell repertoires in COVID-19 (TCRdb year 2020). General notes on the study: The collaborator samples originated in the United States, Italy and Spain and spanned the acute and convalescent phases of COVID-19. The prospective study material was composed of cDNA or gDNA derived from T cells, B-cell-depleted T cells, or PBMCs. Subjects who had been exposed to COVID-19, were actively infected with it, or had recovered from it provided the deeply sampled blood TCRbeta repertoires that made up the dataset. A freely available public database, intended as a resource for researchers studying the immune response to SARS-CoV-2, is where the repertoires were released. The samples were drawn from the first 160 participants of the ongoing ImmuneRACE study and from roughly 1,300 subjects provided by 6 global collaborators. A de-identified subject ID, COVID-19 status, age in years and sex were almost always included in the sample metadata. HLA class I and class II types, where available, came from metadata supplied by the sample provider rather than from assay-based typing.

One collaborating source in Seattle enrolled patients during active infection and followed them longitudinally through the course of disease. Collaborating institutions collected whole blood in K2EDTA tubes following their own protocols. For TCRbeta analysis, collaborators shipped samples as frozen whole blood, isolated PBMCs, or DNA extracted from either of those sample types. Here is what the overall study found, with its caveats: Clinical and demographic metadata were provided uncurated, with the amount varying by source and participant.

This clone was detected once. The antigen this receptor binds is unknown. Base-call qualities are not available, and no considerably larger clone is one nucleotide away. TCRbeta CDR3 regions were amplified from genomic DNA using the immunoSEQ Assay, a bias-controlled multiplex PCR. The original methods were these. The number of nucleated cells in each sample was estimated by amplification of reference gene primers within the assay. To quantify the absolute abundance of each unique TCRbeta CDR3 rearrangement, sequence reads were collapsed and filtered. For each sample, productive Simpson clonality was calculated by taking the square root of Simpson's diversity index across productive rearrangements. TCRdb obtained this table from immuneACCESS and retained in-frame rearrangements with V and J assigned. These tables miss some clones; where compared with another copy, unresolved V genes account for less than half of the shortfall, and the remainder is unexplained. The V and J calls and clone size are taken from that table; D and trimming were inferred from the DNA. This sample has 150,000 to 200,000 clones in its table, and 92% of those were observed once. The ten largest make up about 4.8% of the sample.

The sample consisted of peripheral blood. The clonotype comes from a man aged 25 to 40 with COVID-19, enrolled during active disease.

In nucleotides, the sequence is TGTGCCAGCAGTCGTTTCAGACAGGAAGCTGAAGCTTTCTTT. Translated, this is CASSRFRQEAEAFF. The chain is assembled from TRBV3-1 (or the pseudogene TRBV3-2) and TRBJ1-1; possibly the D gene is TRBD1, per 6 matching bases. V loses 6 bases of germline sequence and J loses 6 bases, and the interval between the two ends is 17 bases. The CDR3, cysteine through phenylalanine, is 14 amino acids long. The only DNA kept is the CDR3, 42 bases in frame from the first base. According to the germline V gene (reference sequence), CDR1 reads LGHDT and CDR2 reads YNNKEL.